These 13 T cell receptor beta chains share one sample of origin, sequenced in a study of breast tumors, draining lymph nodes, adjacent tissues. One entry per CDR3 protein, called by TCRdb with MiXCR from the multiplex PCR reads. The table has 130,000 or so distinct CDR3 sequences, about 20% seen once; the top ten hold more than 2.5%. Samples came from axillary lymph nodes draining the breast cancer. Sequencing used axillary lymph node tissue. The origin of the receptors is a female donor with breast cancer. Some clones in this sample may be carry-over from other donors' samples.

This clonotype was seen repeatedly, ten times or more. This chain joins TRBV7-2 and TRBJ2-5; 16 bases align to TRBD2. The germline CDR1 and CDR2 sequences are SGHTA and FQGNSA. CDR3 length: 17 residues. V gave up 4 bases and J gave up 5 bases; unmatched junction bases: 7. The chain's CDR3 is CASSSGTSGRAGETQYF. Here the CDR3 DNA reads TGTGCCAGCAGCTCCGGGACTAGCGGGAGGGCCGGGGAGACCCAGTACTTC.

The gene calls are TRBV5-4 and TRBJ2-3, with a weak D call TRBD2 (6 bases). Trimming removed 2 bases from V and 2 bases from J, with 21 bases in between. Germline lookup yields CDR1 SGHNT and CDR2 YYREEE (reference sequence). The CDR3 has 18 amino acids. As DNA, the CDR3 is TGTGCCAGCAGCTTTATAGGAGGAGGGAAAGGCCTCACAGATACGCAGTATTTT. Amino acids: CASSFIGGGKGLTDTQYF.

This clonotype was found many times. The chain combines TRBV9 with TRBJ2-7; 8 bases line up with TRBD2. The CDR3 runs to 14 residues. J lost 0 bases, V lost 3 bases, and 2 bases had no gene match. Germline values: CDR1 SGDLS, CDR2 YYNGEE. The chain's CDR3 is CASSETSVSYEQYF. As DNA, the CDR3 is TGTGCCAGCAGCGAGACTAGCGTCTCCTACGAGCAGTACTTC. The whole variable domain, remainder taken from reference TRBV9 and TRBJ2-7, is DSGVTQTPKHLITATGQRVTLRCSPRSGDLSVYWYQQSLDQGLQFLIQYYNGEERAKGNILERFSAQQFPDLHSELNLSSLELGDSALYFCASSETSVSYEQYFGPGTRLTVT.

With respect to this clonotype: A much larger clone lies a single base off, so this may be a read error. The rearrangement links TRBV20-1 to TRBJ1-2; D is unresolved. The germline V gene has CDR1 DFQATT and CDR2 SNEGSKA (reference sequence). The CDR3 has 12 residues. V was trimmed by 1 base and J by 6 bases, leaving 9 bases between them. The CDR3 region has the DNA TGCAGTGCTAGAGCCGGATCGCATGGCTACACCTTC. It is translated as CSARAGSHGYTF.

This clonotype was picked up many times. The chain recombines TRBV9 with TRBJ2-5, with D unclear. Per the germline V gene, CDR1 is SGDLS and CDR2 is YYNGEE. Trimming removed 0 bases from V and 10 bases from J, with 19 bases in between. The CDR3 has 15 amino acids. As DNA, the CDR3 is TGTGCCAGCAGCGTAGGCGGTATGGATATGGCGGTCCAGTACTTC. Residues: CASSVGGMDMAVQYF.

CDR3 residues: CASSLGTSGSYNEQFF. The CDR3 nucleotides read TGTGCCAGCAGTCTCGGGACTAGCGGCTCCTACAATGAGCAGTTCTTC. The J gene is TRBJ2-1, the V gene TRBV28; TRBD2 aligns across 11 bases. The CDR3 covers 16 residues. Looked up from germline, CDR1 is MDHEN and CDR2 is SYDVKM. Trimming removed 5 bases from V and 0 bases from J; junction bases left unmatched: 3.

This clonotype appeared a few times. This chain connects TRBV11-2 to TRBJ2-1, with 8 bases lining up with TRBD1. J gave up 0 bases and V 1 base, and 5 bases lay outside the gene matches. Germline assignment: CDR1 SGHAT and CDR2 FQNNGV. The CDR3 length is 17 residues. The CDR3 sequence is CASSLGVTGGSYNEQFF. The CDR3 nucleotides are TGTGCCAGCAGCTTAGGGGTAACAGGGGGCTCCTACAATGAGCAGTTCTTC.

On this clonotype: Since a much larger clone is just one base distant, this may be a read error. The rearrangement joins TRBV10-3 to TRBJ2-2, with TRBD2 identical over 10 bases. Germline CDR1 reads ENHRY; CDR2 reads SYGVKD. This CDR3 spans 15 amino acids. CDR3 amino acids: CAISASGSDTGEPFF. In nucleotides, the CDR3 is TGTGCCATCAGTGCTAGCGGGAGTGACACCGGGGAGCCGTTTTTT.

On this clonotype itself: Possible read error: a much larger clone is one base away. The J gene is TRBJ2-1, the V gene TRBV19, with 11 nucleotides matching TRBD2. In germline, CDR1 is LNHDA, CDR2 SQIVND (reference sequence). The CDR3 is made up of 18 amino acids. The V segment lost 5 bases and the J segment 4 bases; nucleotides outside the gene matches: 13. The CDR3 sequence: CASSLMLGTSGPYNEQFF. The DNA of the CDR3 is TGTGCCAGTAGTCTGATGCTTGGGACTAGCGGACCTTACAATGAGCAGTTCTTC. The full variable domain, its missing parts supplied by reference TRBV19 and TRBJ2-1, is DGGITQSPKYLFRKEGQNVTLSCEQNLNHDAMYWYRQDPGQGLRLIYYSQIVNDFQKGDIAEGYSVSREKKESFPLTVTSAQKNPTAFYLCASSLMLGTSGPYNEQFFGPGTRLTVL.

This clonotype was counted at least ten times. The chain is built from TRBV27 and TRBJ2-1; the D is unclear. The V end lost 8 bases, the J end lost 2 bases, and 13 bases lay between the germline ends. CDR3 length equals 14 residues. Germline CDR1 and CDR2: MNHEY and SMNVEV (reference sequence). CDR3 nucleotides: TGTGCCAGCCAGAAGGAATTCCCCTACAATGAGCAGTTCTTC. The encoded protein is CASQKEFPYNEQFF.

In its sample, this clonotype was seen many times. The rearrangement links TRBV7-2 to TRBJ2-5, with a possible D match to TRBD1 (5 bases). The germline V gene encodes CDR1 SGHTA and CDR2 FQGNSA. CDR3 size: 14 residues. The V and J ends lost 1 base and 4 bases respectively, with 10 bases between them. The chain's CDR3 is CASSLVRQGETQYF. CDR3 nucleotide sequence: TGTGCCAGCAGCTTAGTGAGGCAGGGAGAGACCCAGTACTTC.

Worth noting for this clonotype: Since a much larger clone is just one base distant, this may be a read error. The chain uses TRBV10-2 and TRBJ1-5, with TRBD1 matching 9 bases. Germline CDR1 WSHSY, CDR2 SAAADI. The CDR3 length is 14 residues. V shed 8 bases and J 4 bases; nucleotides not matched to a gene: 6. DNA for the CDR3: TGCGCCAGCGGTTCACAGGGGGCGAATCAGCCCCAGCATTTT. Its protein product is CASGSQGANQPQHF.

The genes are TRBV3-1 and TRBJ2-1; either TRBD1 or TRBD2 may supply D (5 bases each). Germline lookup yields CDR1 LGHDT and CDR2 YNNKEL (reference sequence). CDR3 length: 12 amino acids. V was shortened by 3 bases and J by 10 bases, with 10 bases between the two germline ends. The DNA for the CDR3 is TGTGCCAGCAGCCACGAGGGGCGGGAGCAGTTCTTC. Translation gives CASSHEGREQFF.